This T cell receptor beta chain was recorded in a study of T cell responses to AZD1222 COVID-19 vaccine. Study conclusions and caveats: Regions 160-218 and 743-854 dominated among vaccine-associated CD4 TCRs spanning spike. Repertoire samples came only from after the peak T cell response. Donors were mostly white British, more females; clonal diversity possibly underestimated.

On this clone itself: Its cognate antigen is unknown.

V was trimmed by 6 bases and J by 2 bases, leaving 17 bases between them. The CDR3 runs to 15 residues. Per germline, CDR1 MNHNY and CDR2 SVGAGI (reference sequence). Sequenced by immunoSEQ multiplex PCR; TCRdb stores in-frame clones only, minus some. The sample consists of 95,000 to 110,000 clones, more than 75% of them appearing once. The gene calls are TRBV6-6 and TRBJ2-7, with D tentatively TRBD2 (7 bases). The specimen was peripheral blood, collected 28 days after the second dose of the MenACWY control vaccine. The sequence derives from an adult who received the MenACWY meningococcal vaccine as a control. CDR3 sequence reads: CASSYNQGRAYEQYF. The CDR3 DNA is TGTGCCAGCAGCTATAACCAGGGGAGGGCCTACGAGCAGTACTTC.